Each of the 17 T cell receptor beta chains below was sequenced from the same sample in a study of beta chain features in type 1 diabetes. Expressed TCRB transcripts were sequenced because the isolated RNA had all been reverse transcribed beforehand. TCRdb's table, derived via immunoSEQ multiplex PCR, lists solely in-frame clones and lacks some. Of around 250,000 clones listed, around 65% were seen once; the top ten hold about 0.051%. Sample: naive CD4+ T cells from blood. The origin of the receptors is a man aged 30-40 years in good health.

The genes are TRBV15 and TRBJ2-5, with 7 nucleotides matching TRBD1. CDR3 length: 15 amino acids. The germline CDR1 and CDR2 sequences are LNHNV and YYDKDF (reference sequence). Trimming cost V 0 bases and J 4 bases; bases outside gene matches: 5. The CDR3 is CATSRDGNRGETQYF. The CDR3 DNA follows: TGTGCCACCAGCAGAGATGGGAACAGGGGAGAGACCCAGTACTTC.

CDR3 sequence reads: CASSGGLAGASDTQYF. DNA of the CDR3: TGTGCCAGCAGCGGGGGACTAGCGGGAGCATCAGATACGCAGTATTTT. The gene calls are TRBV7-2 and TRBJ2-3, with TRBD2 matching over 14 bases. V was clipped by 5 bases and J by 4 bases; unmatched bases: 5. Germline V gene lookup returns CDR1 SGHTA and CDR2 FQGNSA. CDR3 length equals 16 residues.

In this sample, this clone turned up once. This rearrangement joins TRBV12-5 to TRBJ1-1; D call uncertain. Germline CDR1 LGHNT, CDR2 FRNRAP. Trimming pared 7 bases from V and 3 bases from J, leaving 18 bases between. The CDR3 is 15 residues long. CDR3 protein: CASASPPERDTEAFF. CDR3 sequence (DNA): TGTGCTAGTGCCTCCCCTCCTGAGAGGGACACTGAAGCTTTCTTT.

The chain links TRBV29-1 to TRBJ2-1; a possible D gene is TRBD2 (6 bases). V gave up 3 bases and J gave up 0 bases, with 15 bases separating them. In germline, CDR1 is SQVTM, CDR2 ANQGSEA. The CDR3 consists of 16 residues. For the CDR3, the DNA is TGCAGCGTTGACGGTGCTAGCGTTCGCTCCTACAATGAGCAGTTCTTC. It specifies CSVDGASVRSYNEQFF.

The rearrangement links TRBV5-4 to TRBJ2-7; D is perhaps TRBD1 (5 bases). CDR3 length: 14 residues. The germline V and J ends were trimmed by 2 bases and 5 bases, with 14 bases remaining between them. The germline V gene has CDR1 SGHNT and CDR2 YYREEE (reference sequence). Here the CDR3 DNA reads TGTGCCAGCAGCTTTCCGGGCAGGGAAGACGAGCAGTACTTC. This codes for CASSFPGREDEQYF. Full variable domain (rest looked up from reference TRBV5-4 and TRBJ2-7): ETGVTQSPTHLIKTRGQQVTLRCSSQSGHNTVSWYQQALGQGPQFIFQYYREEENGRGNFPPRFSGLQFPNYSSELNVNALELDDSALYLCASSFPGREDEQYFGPGTRLTVT.

This clone came up a few times. Other DNA sequences within the sample encode an identical CDR3. The chain employs TRBV18 and TRBJ2-7; 7 bases align to TRBD1. Trimming took 2 bases from V and 1 from J; bases not matched to a gene: 5. The CDR3 runs 15 residues. Germline values: CDR1 KGHSH, CDR2 LQKENI. The CDR3: CASSPGQGVSYEQYF. The CDR3 DNA is TGTGCCAGCTCACCAGGGCAGGGGGTTTCCTACGAGCAGTACTTC.

This chain connects TRBV28 to TRBJ2-1, with D tentatively TRBD1 (6 bases). The CDR3 extends over 14 amino acids. V was clipped by 2 bases and J by 5 bases, with 10 bases between them. CDR1 and CDR2 (germline): MDHEN, SYDVKM. The DNA of the CDR3 is TGTGCCAGCAGTTTACGAACAGGGAACAATGAGCAGTTCTTC. This codes for CASSLRTGNNEQFF.

The J gene is TRBJ2-7, the V gene TRBV5-1; D remains unclear. V lost 4 bases to trimming and J lost 3 bases, with 8 bases between them. Germline V gene lookup returns CDR1 SGHRS and CDR2 YFSETQ. This CDR3 has 12 amino acids. In nucleotides, the CDR3 is TGCGCCAGCAGCAAAGACCTCTACGAGCAGTACTTC. It translates to CASSKDLYEQYF.

The chain uses TRBV5-4 and TRBJ2-7, with a tentative D call TRBD1 (6 bases). The CDR3 covers 16 residues. Per germline, CDR1 SGHNT and CDR2 YYREEE (reference sequence). Trimming shortened V by 2 bases and J by 0 bases, and 15 bases separated the two germline ends. CDR3 DNA: TGTGCCAGCAGCTTCTTCCAACAGGGAAGCTCCTACGAGCAGTACTTC. It encodes CASSFFQQGSSYEQYF.

The DNA for the CDR3 is TGTGCCAGCAGCTCCCGGACTAGCGGGCTTCGAGATACGCAGTATTTT. Amino acid sequence: CASSSRTSGLRDTQYF. This sequence joins TRBV13 and TRBJ2-3; 11 bases fit TRBD2. Germline V CDR1 and CDR2: PRHDT, FYEKMQ (reference sequence). V was clipped by 4 bases and J by 5 bases; unmatched bases: 8. This CDR3 contains 16 residues.

The V and J genes are TRBV5-6 and TRBJ2-1, with no clear D. The germline V gene has CDR1 SGHDT and CDR2 YYEEEE. CDR3 length: 11 amino acids. Trimming left V 0 bases short and J 9 bases short, with 4 bases between. In DNA form, the CDR3 reads TGTGCCAGCAGCTTGGGATTTGAGCAGTTCTTC. It is translated as CASSLGFEQFF.

The chain is built from TRBV29-1 and TRBJ2-3; tentative D call: TRBD1 (5 bases). The CDR3 contains 15 residues. The V gene lost 0 bases and the J gene lost 3 bases, with 13 bases spanning the gap. The V gene's germline CDR1 is SQVTM and CDR2 ANQGSEA. The CDR3 coding sequence is TGCAGCGTTGAAGATGGGGCAGGTCAGACAGATACGCAGTATTTT. Amino acid sequence: CSVEDGAGQTDTQYF.

Points on this clone: Different DNA sequences within this sample yield the same CDR3. V gene TRBV29-1 combines with J gene TRBJ1-1; the D gene is possibly TRBD1 (6 bases). The germline V and J ends were trimmed by 4 bases and 0 bases, with 9 bases remaining between them. This CDR3 spans 13 amino acids. The germline gives CDR1 SQVTM, CDR2 ANQGSEA. The CDR3 here is CSVVGQLNTEAFF. DNA of the CDR3: TGCAGCGTTGTCGGACAGTTGAACACTGAAGCTTTCTTT.

The chain employs TRBV11-2 and TRBJ2-7, with D tentatively TRBD1 (7 bases). CDR3 length: 16 residues. Germline V lookup: CDR1 SGHAT, CDR2 FQNNGV. Trimming pared 1 base from V and 4 bases from J, leaving 17 bases between. CDR3 region: CASSLGRGRGMYEQYF. CDR3 DNA: TGTGCCAGCAGCTTAGGGCGGGGCAGGGGGATGTACGAGCAGTACTTC.

The chain employs TRBV19 and TRBJ1-6; D might be TRBD1 (6 bases). The germline V gene encodes CDR1 LNHDA and CDR2 SQIVND (reference sequence). The CDR3 spans 12 residues. Between the trimmed V and J ends, which lost 3 bases and 12 bases, there was a span of 9 bases. The chain's CDR3 is CASSIGTKPLHF. The CDR3 coding sequence is TGTGCCAGTAGTATTGGGACAAAACCCCTCCACTTT. The full variable domain, its missing parts supplied by reference TRBV19 and TRBJ1-6, is DGGITQSPKYLFRKEGQNVTLSCEQNLNHDAMYWYRQDPGQGLRLIYYSQIVNDFQKGDIAEGYSVSREKKESFPLTVTSAQKNPTAFYLCASSIGTKPLHFGNGTRLTVT.

The rearrangement links TRBV15 to TRBJ2-1; TRBD1 matches 9 bases. V shed 3 bases and J 2 bases; nucleotides not matched to a gene: 5. The V gene's germline CDR1 is LNHNV and CDR2 YYDKDF (reference sequence). The CDR3 extends over 16 amino acids. The CDR3 reads CATSSPGQGTYNEQFF. In nucleotides, the CDR3 is TGTGCCACCAGCAGTCCGGGACAGGGAACCTACAATGAGCAGTTCTTC.

This chain links TRBV14 with TRBJ2-2; the match to TRBD1 covers 9 bases. Per germline, CDR1 SGHDN and CDR2 FVKESK. Trimming at V came to 2 bases and at J to 6 bases, leaving 10 bases not matched to a gene. This CDR3 comprises 17 residues. CDR3 nucleotide sequence: TGTGCCAGCAGCCAATATTGGAACAGGGGGCAACCCGGGGAGCTGTTTTTT. Translating gives CASSQYWNRGQPGELFF.